The following is a TCR beta chain sequence with its context. Its antigen has not been determined. Base-call qualities are not available, and no considerably larger clone is one nucleotide away. To sequence the TCRbeta CDR3 region, genomic DNA was isolated from the sorted cells. TCRbeta CDR3 regions were sequenced using the immunoSEQ Assay. Entries here come from immuneACCESS through TCRdb and include only in-frame sequences with V and J called. Some clones fail to appear in such tables; in the studies checked, an unresolved V gene covers under half of the shortfall, and the cause of the remainder is unknown. Within this sample are some 77,000 clones, with around 93% of them counted one time only. Jointly, the top ten make up about 0.34% of the sample. In the germline V gene (reference sequence), CDR1 corresponds to SEHNR and CDR2 to FQNEAQ. Relative to germline, V is missing 1 base and J is missing 0 bases, with 1 base of the junction outside any gene match. Its CDR3 holds 15 amino acids, cysteine through phenylalanine. Only the CDR3 region is kept as DNA, spanning 45 bases read in frame from base 1.

The data originate from a study of OX40 agonist ivuxolimab in advanced cancers. Broadly, across the study: The costimulatory receptor OX40 (CD134) was targeted by ivuxolimab, a fully human IgG2 agonistic monoclonal antibody. Intravenous ivuxolimab was administered to patients every 2 weeks at six dose levels: 0.01, 0.1, 0.3, 1.5, 3 and 10 mg/kg. Of the 50 to 55 dose-escalation patients, hepatocellular carcinoma was present in approximately 20, melanoma in around 15, renal cell carcinoma in 9 and head and neck cancer in 9. In the dose-escalation cohort, more than 75% of patients were male, and the mean age was approximately 60 years, with a range of about 23 to 85. Patients were allowed to have had prior anti-PD-1, anti-PD-L1 or anti-CTLA-4 therapy, and approximately 41% of the dose-escalation patients had previously received checkpoint inhibitors. Partial responses occurred in three dose-escalation patients: two with cutaneous melanoma and one with hepatocellular carcinoma. Peripheral TCRbeta sequencing was intended to test whether TCR sequence diversity was altered and clonal T-cell expansion was caused by ivuxolimab. The paper reports the monotherapy dose-escalation portion (N of about 50 patients) of the phase I ivuxolimab trial. The full study reports these points: At doses of 0.1 to 3.0 mg/kg, clonal expansion of both CD4+ and CD8+ T cells in blood was seen between baseline and week 6. The antigen specificity of the peripheral T cells that underwent clonal expansion was not determined. On average, CD8+ T cells showed more expanded clones than CD4+ T cells after ivuxolimab. In partial responders in the 0.1-3.0 mg/kg groups, normalized peripheral clonal expansion was found to be among the lowest, especially among CD8+ T cells. Low levels of normalized T-cell clonal expansion were also shown by some nonresponding patients.

Patients with autoimmune disease history or receiving systemic immunosuppression were excluded from the trial. Peripheral blood for TCR sequencing was drawn from every dose cohort at baseline, at cycle 4 day 1 and at cycle 7 day 1. The samples were drawn from a first-in-human, open-label, multicenter phase I dose-escalation trial of ivuxolimab. Adults with locally advanced or metastatic melanoma, renal cell carcinoma, hepatocellular carcinoma or head and neck squamous cell carcinoma were enrolled in the trial. Before TCR sequencing, CD4+ and CD8+ T cells were separately sorted from peripheral blood.

The sequence links TRBV7-9 to TRBJ2-3; TRBD2 fits 7 bases in the junction. The starting material was CD4+ or CD8+ T cells sorted from blood, obtained in a trial of the OX40 agonist ivuxolimab. This sequence originates from an adult with an advanced solid tumor such as melanoma, head and neck, liver or kidney cancer. The CDR3 protein sequence reads: CASSLGRGSTDTQYF. Read as DNA, the sequence is TGTGCCAGCAGCTTAGGGCGGGGGAGCACAGATACGCAGTATTTT. With the portions outside the CDR3 filled from the reference TRBV7-9 and TRBJ2-3 genes, the complete variable region becomes DTGVSQNPRHKITKRGQNVTFRCDPISEHNRLYWYRQTLGQGPEFLTYFQNEAQLEKSRLLSDRFSAERPKGSFSTLEIQRTEQGDSAMYLCASSLGRGSTDTQYFGPGTRLTVL.